This TCR beta chain was sequenced during a study of response to subunit inactivated influenza vaccine. This clonotype was recorded a few times. A single record per CDR3 protein comes from TCRdb applying MiXCR to the RT-PCR reads. The data contain about 540,000 distinct CDR3 sequences, roughly 23% of them singletons. The germline V and J ends were trimmed by 1 base and 4 bases, with 7 bases remaining between them. Germline V gene sequence: CDR1 LGHNA, CDR2 YNFKEQ. This CDR3 contains 14 residues. A further study also used this sample, focusing on T cells expressing NK-cell markers. That investigation notes: What made the TCR beta cDNA was 5'RACE template switching with UMIs. One of the eight sequenced donors was seronegative, whereas the other seven were HCMV-seropositive. Whether the expanded NKG2C+ T cell clones recognized HCMV remained unclear.

The sample here was CD4+ T cells sorted from PBMCs, taken about 13 days after vaccination. The sequence was collected from a man aged 45 to 65 who received an inactivated influenza vaccine. This chain uses TRBV4-2 with TRBJ2-2; D is undetermined. CDR3 in amino acids: CASSQAFLTGELFF. CDR3 sequence (DNA): TGTGCCAGCAGCCAAGCGTTCCTCACCGGGGAGCTGTTTTTT.